These T cell receptor beta chains were read from a single sample in a study of shared clonotypes between healthy human individuals. Profiled with immunoSEQ multiplex PCR; TCRdb holds only in-frame clones, not every one. The table records roughly 1,600,000 clones, approximately 98.5% of them present only once. The specimen was naive CD4+ T cells sorted from blood. Receptors were obtained from a man younger than 40 in good health. CDR3s include the opening cysteine and the closing phenylalanine or tryptophan. The order of the fields is clone size, J gene, D gene, V gene, CDR3 protein, CDR3 DNA. D genes are given only for firm matches. Not every row has a clone size; where given, it reads once, few, many or a size class.

clone_size: NA; j_call: TRBJ1-2; d_call: TRBD1; v_call: TRBV18; cdr3_aa: CASSPLHRTGENGYTF; cdr3_nt: TGTGCCAGCTCACCTTTACATCGGACAGGGGAGAACGGCTACACCTTC
clone_size: NA; j_call: TRBJ2-3; d_call: NA; v_call: TRBV5-4; cdr3_aa: CASSKEGGLDTQYF; cdr3_nt: TGTGCCAGCAGTAAGGAAGGAGGTTTAGATACGCAGTATTTT
clone_size: NA; j_call: TRBJ2-2; d_call: NA; v_call: TRBV9; cdr3_aa: CASSVVGTTLTNTGELFF; cdr3_nt: TGTGCCAGCAGCGTAGTTGGGACAACACTTACGAACACCGGGGAGCTGTTTTTT
clone_size: NA; j_call: TRBJ1-5; d_call: NA; v_call: TRBV7-2; cdr3_aa: CASSWALGGRTSNQPQHF; cdr3_nt: TGTGCCAGCAGCTGGGCATTGGGGGGGCGTACGAGCAATCAGCCCCAGCATTTT
clone_size: NA; j_call: TRBJ2-7; d_call: NA; v_call: TRBV5-8; cdr3_aa: CASSLIGFYEQYF; cdr3_nt: TGTGCCAGCAGCTTGATAGGGTTCTACGAGCAGTACTTC
clone_size: NA; j_call: TRBJ2-7; d_call: NA; v_call: TRBV5-4; cdr3_aa: CASSVPQVNEQYF; cdr3_nt: TGTGCCAGCAGCGTGCCACAGGTTAACGAGCAGTACTTC
clone_size: NA; j_call: TRBJ2-7; d_call: TRBD1; v_call: TRBV5-1; cdr3_aa: CASSWPGTGTPEQYF; cdr3_nt: TGCGCCAGCAGCTGGCCGGGGACAGGGACCCCCGAGCAGTACTTC
clone_size: NA; j_call: TRBJ1-1; d_call: NA; v_call: TRBV14; cdr3_aa: CASSRPTTAMNTEAFF; cdr3_nt: TGTGCCAGCAGCCGACCAACGACAGCAATGAACACTGAAGCTTTCTTT
clone_size: NA; j_call: TRBJ2-5; d_call: NA; v_call: TRBV9; cdr3_aa: CASRGVGETQYF; cdr3_nt: TGTGCCAGCCGGGGAGTCGGGGAGACCCAGTACTTC
clone_size: NA; j_call: TRBJ1-1; d_call: NA; v_call: TRBV7-9; cdr3_aa: CASSLIGHPLNTEAFF; cdr3_nt: TGTGCCAGCAGCTTAATCGGACATCCTCTGAACACTGAAGCTTTCTTT
clone_size: NA; j_call: TRBJ1-1; d_call: NA; v_call: TRBV18; cdr3_aa: CASSRSTNPEAFF; cdr3_nt: TGTGCCAGCTCACGGTCAACAAACCCTGAAGCTTTCTTT
clone_size: NA; j_call: TRBJ2-2; d_call: TRBD2; v_call: TRBV7-2; cdr3_aa: CASSFSPLAGGELFF; cdr3_nt: TGTGCCAGCAGTTTTAGTCCTCTAGCGGGAGGGGAGCTGTTTTTT
clone_size: NA; j_call: TRBJ1-3; d_call: NA; v_call: TRBV5-1; cdr3_aa: CASSSDLAGNTIYF; cdr3_nt: TGCGCCAGCAGCTCTGATCTAGCTGGAAACACCATATATTTT
clone_size: NA; j_call: TRBJ1-2; d_call: NA; v_call: TRBV6-5; cdr3_aa: CASSYGGGGYTF; cdr3_nt: TGTGCCAGCAGTTACGGGGGGGGAGGCTACACCTTC
clone_size: NA; j_call: TRBJ2-3; d_call: TRBD2; v_call: TRBV10-3; cdr3_aa: CAISVLAGLTDTQYF; cdr3_nt: TGTGCCATCAGTGTACTAGCGGGTCTCACAGATACGCAGTATTTT
clone_size: NA; j_call: TRBJ2-3; d_call: TRBD2; v_call: TRBV5-1; cdr3_aa: CASSERGITDTQYF; cdr3_nt: TGCGCCAGCAGCGAGCGGGGGATCACAGATACGCAGTATTTT
clone_size: NA; j_call: TRBJ1-2; d_call: NA; v_call: TRBV9; cdr3_aa: CASSVDPNPYGYTF; cdr3_nt: TGTGCCAGCAGCGTAGACCCTAACCCCTATGGCTACACCTTC
clone_size: NA; j_call: TRBJ2-2; d_call: TRBD1; v_call: TRBV18; cdr3_aa: CASSPRQGAGTGELFF; cdr3_nt: TGTGCCAGCTCACCACGACAGGGGGCGGGAACCGGGGAGCTGTTTTTT
clone_size: NA; j_call: TRBJ2-1; d_call: TRBD2; v_call: TRBV5-1; cdr3_aa: CASSGLAGGPSKSYNEQFF; cdr3_nt: TGCGCCAGCAGCGGATTAGCGGGAGGGCCTTCGAAATCTTACAATGAGCAGTTCTTC
clone_size: once; j_call: TRBJ1-4; d_call: NA; v_call: TRBV19; cdr3_aa: CASSVGRGNEKLFF; cdr3_nt: TGTGCCAGTAGTGTGGGACGGGGAAATGAAAAACTGTTTTTT
clone_size: NA; j_call: TRBJ1-5; d_call: NA; v_call: TRBV7-8; cdr3_aa: CASSPRGLLRSQHF; cdr3_nt: TGTGCCAGCAGCCCCCGCGGGTTATTAAGGTCCCAGCATTTT
clone_size: NA; j_call: TRBJ2-7; d_call: NA; v_call: TRBV5-1; cdr3_aa: CASSLGTAGGYEQYF; cdr3_nt: TGCGCCAGCAGCTTGGGGACGGCCGGTGGGTACGAGCAGTACTTC
clone_size: NA; j_call: TRBJ2-7; d_call: NA; v_call: TRBV5-4; cdr3_aa: CASSPRGTRISEQYF; cdr3_nt: TGTGCCAGCAGCCCACGGGGGACCCGAATATCGGAACAGTACTTC
clone_size: NA; j_call: TRBJ1-1; d_call: NA; v_call: TRBV9; cdr3_aa: CASSVAPPGVIGGVNTEAFF; cdr3_nt: TGTGCCAGCAGCGTAGCTCCGCCAGGAGTTATAGGTGGGGTGAACACTGAAGCTTTCTTT
clone_size: NA; j_call: TRBJ1-5; d_call: NA; v_call: TRBV18; cdr3_aa: CASSPDTSNQPQHF; cdr3_nt: TGTGCCAGCTCACCGGACACTAGCAATCAGCCCCAGCATTTT
clone_size: NA; j_call: TRBJ2-3; d_call: TRBD2; v_call: TRBV5-1; cdr3_aa: CASSFRLAGGADTQYF; cdr3_nt: TGCGCCAGCAGCTTCCGGCTAGCGGGAGGCGCAGATACGCAGTATTTT
clone_size: NA; j_call: TRBJ1-2; d_call: TRBD1; v_call: TRBV5-6; cdr3_aa: CASSSQGALSGYTF; cdr3_nt: TGTGCCAGCAGCTCGCAGGGGGCGCTGAGTGGCTACACCTTC
clone_size: NA; j_call: TRBJ2-7; d_call: NA; v_call: TRBV28; cdr3_aa: CASSRRGLRGYEQYF; cdr3_nt: TGTGCCAGCAGCCGCAGGGGCCTTCGGGGTTACGAGCAGTACTTC
clone_size: NA; j_call: TRBJ1-1; d_call: NA; v_call: TRBV5-4; cdr3_aa: CASSSLRTGNTEAFF; cdr3_nt: TGTGCCAGCAGCTCCCTGCGGACGGGAAACACTGAAGCTTTCTTT
clone_size: NA; j_call: TRBJ2-7; d_call: TRBD2; v_call: TRBV10-2; cdr3_aa: CASSGSYEQYF; cdr3_nt: TGCGCCTCTAGCGGCTCCTACGAGCAGTACTTC
clone_size: NA; j_call: TRBJ2-3; d_call: TRBD2; v_call: TRBV27; cdr3_aa: CASSLWGLAVSTDTQYF; cdr3_nt: TGTGCCAGCAGTTTATGGGGACTAGCGGTTAGCACAGATACGCAGTATTTT
clone_size: NA; j_call: TRBJ2-6; d_call: NA; v_call: TRBV19; cdr3_aa: CASSIQLLNSGANVLTF; cdr3_nt: TGTGCCAGTAGTATCCAGTTGCTCAACTCTGGGGCCAACGTCCTGACTTTC
clone_size: NA; j_call: TRBJ2-7; d_call: NA; v_call: TRBV30; cdr3_aa: CAWFSARSHEQYF; cdr3_nt: TGTGCCTGGTTTTCTGCTCGGAGCCACGAGCAGTACTTC
clone_size: NA; j_call: TRBJ2-7; d_call: NA; v_call: TRBV7-2; cdr3_aa: CASSQTRGYEQYF; cdr3_nt: TGTGCCAGCAGCCAAACCCGGGGCTACGAGCAGTACTTC
clone_size: NA; j_call: TRBJ1-2; d_call: NA; v_call: TRBV19; cdr3_aa: CASSNPGPLYGYTF; cdr3_nt: TGTGCCAGTAGTAATCCGGGTCCACTCTATGGCTACACCTTC
clone_size: NA; j_call: TRBJ1-3; d_call: TRBD1; v_call: TRBV19; cdr3_aa: CASSIGYRGQAGNTIYF; cdr3_nt: TGTGCCAGTAGTATTGGGTACAGGGGTCAAGCTGGAAACACCATATATTTT
clone_size: NA; j_call: TRBJ2-5; d_call: NA; v_call: TRBV18; cdr3_aa: CASSPSHQETQYF; cdr3_nt: TGTGCCAGCTCACCGTCCCACCAAGAGACCCAGTACTTC
clone_size: NA; j_call: TRBJ2-1; d_call: TRBD2; v_call: TRBV7-3; cdr3_aa: CASSFGTSGYNEQFF; cdr3_nt: TGTGCCAGCAGCTTCGGGACTAGCGGTTACAATGAGCAGTTCTTC
clone_size: NA; j_call: TRBJ2-1; d_call: TRBD2; v_call: TRBV7-8; cdr3_aa: CASSSRGEGKQFF; cdr3_nt: TGTGCCAGCAGCTCCCGCGGGGAGGGGAAGCAGTTCTTC
clone_size: NA; j_call: TRBJ2-7; d_call: NA; v_call: TRBV5-1; cdr3_aa: CASSFGGSRLGEQYF; cdr3_nt: TGCGCCAGCAGCTTCGGAGGGTCGCGATTGGGCGAGCAGTACTTC
clone_size: NA; j_call: TRBJ2-1; d_call: TRBD1; v_call: TRBV28; cdr3_aa: CASSDRQGFSAEQFF; cdr3_nt: TGTGCCAGCAGTGACCGACAGGGATTTTCGGCTGAGCAGTTCTTC
clone_size: NA; j_call: TRBJ2-3; d_call: NA; v_call: TRBV7-2; cdr3_aa: CASSSLTGFSTDTQYF; cdr3_nt: TGTGCCAGCAGCTCCCTCACAGGGTTTAGTACAGATACGCAGTATTTT
clone_size: NA; j_call: TRBJ2-3; d_call: TRBD2; v_call: TRBV11-1; cdr3_aa: CASSLTAGWNTDTQYF; cdr3_nt: TGTGCCAGCAGCTTAACAGCGGGATGGAACACAGATACGCAGTATTTT
clone_size: NA; j_call: TRBJ1-1; d_call: TRBD1; v_call: TRBV14; cdr3_aa: CASSQLRPGTGFGKNTEAFF; cdr3_nt: TGTGCCAGCAGCCAACTCCGTCCCGGGACAGGGTTCGGGAAGAACACTGAAGCTTTCTTT
clone_size: NA; j_call: TRBJ2-3; d_call: TRBD2; v_call: TRBV7-6; cdr3_aa: CASRPRGGTDTQYF; cdr3_nt: TGTGCCAGCAGACCCCGGGGGGGCACAGATACGCAGTATTTT
clone_size: NA; j_call: TRBJ2-7; d_call: TRBD1; v_call: TRBV18; cdr3_aa: CASSPKGAAYYEQYF; cdr3_nt: TGTGCCAGCTCACCAAAGGGGGCTGCCTACTACGAGCAGTACTTC
clone_size: NA; j_call: TRBJ2-3; d_call: TRBD2; v_call: TRBV15; cdr3_aa: CATSRWSGRRSDTQYF; cdr3_nt: TGTGCCACCAGCAGGTGGAGCGGGAGACGTTCAGATACGCAGTATTTT
clone_size: NA; j_call: TRBJ2-3; d_call: NA; v_call: TRBV6-5; cdr3_aa: CASGSGLATDTQYF; cdr3_nt: TGTGCCAGCGGGTCGGGACTTGCCACAGATACGCAGTATTTT
clone_size: once; j_call: TRBJ1-5; d_call: NA; v_call: TRBV5-4; cdr3_aa: CASSLGTGTNQPQHF; cdr3_nt: TGTGCCAGCAGCTTGGGCACAGGGACGAATCAGCCCCAGCATTTT
clone_size: NA; j_call: TRBJ2-7; d_call: NA; v_call: TRBV11-3; cdr3_aa: CASSLEWTREQYF; cdr3_nt: TGTGCCAGCAGCTTAGAGTGGACACGCGAGCAGTACTTC
clone_size: NA; j_call: TRBJ2-6; d_call: NA; v_call: TRBV5-8; cdr3_aa: CASSRTVLSGANVLTF; cdr3_nt: TGTGCCAGCAGTCGGACAGTCCTCTCTGGGGCCAACGTCCTGACTTTC
clone_size: NA; j_call: TRBJ1-5; d_call: TRBD1; v_call: TRBV6-6; cdr3_aa: CASSLQGDNQPQHF; cdr3_nt: TGTGCCAGCAGCCTACAGGGGGACAATCAGCCCCAGCATTTT
clone_size: NA; j_call: TRBJ2-2; d_call: NA; v_call: TRBV4-1; cdr3_aa: CASSQTQGSSGELFF; cdr3_nt: TGCGCCAGCAGCCAAACGCAGGGATCCTCCGGGGAGCTGTTTTTT
clone_size: NA; j_call: TRBJ1-4; d_call: TRBD1; v_call: TRBV15; cdr3_aa: CATSEDRILATNEKLFF; cdr3_nt: TGTGCCACCAGCGAGGACAGGATCCTTGCAACTAATGAAAAACTGTTTTTT
clone_size: NA; j_call: TRBJ2-6; d_call: NA; v_call: TRBV30; cdr3_aa: CAWSVHAGTGANVLTF; cdr3_nt: TGTGCCTGGAGTGTACACGCAGGTACTGGGGCCAACGTCCTGACTTTC
clone_size: NA; j_call: TRBJ2-5; d_call: TRBD2; v_call: TRBV4-3; cdr3_aa: CASSQDSGGAGQETQYF; cdr3_nt: TGCGCCAGCAGCCAAGATAGCGGGGGCGCGGGGCAAGAGACCCAGTACTTC
clone_size: once; j_call: TRBJ1-1; d_call: NA; v_call: TRBV2; cdr3_aa: CASGGYTEAFF; cdr3_nt: TGTGCCAGCGGCGGTTACACTGAAGCTTTCTTT
clone_size: once; j_call: TRBJ1-1; d_call: NA; v_call: TRBV4-3; cdr3_aa: CASSRSPNTEAFF; cdr3_nt: TGCGCCAGCAGCAGATCTCCGAACACTGAAGCTTTCTTT
clone_size: NA; j_call: TRBJ2-7; d_call: TRBD2; v_call: TRBV10-2; cdr3_aa: CASSQTSGRGEQYF; cdr3_nt: TGCGCCAGCAGTCAGACTAGCGGGAGAGGCGAGCAGTACTTC
clone_size: NA; j_call: TRBJ1-2; d_call: NA; v_call: TRBV9; cdr3_aa: CASSPRTGYGYTF; cdr3_nt: TGTGCCAGCAGCCCCCGGACCGGCTATGGCTACACCTTC